One sample yielded the 7 T cell receptor beta chains listed below, sequenced in a study of T cell changes during pregnancy in multiple sclerosis. TCRdb's table, derived via immunoSEQ multiplex PCR, lists solely in-frame clones and lacks some. This sample has under 55,000 clones, with around 90% found just once. The material sequenced was CD4+ T cells from peripheral blood mononuclear cells, taken after pregnancy. The receptor set was obtained from a female donor in good health, enrolled as a control in a pregnancy study.

The CDR3 DNA is TGTGCCAGCAGCTTCGCGGGAACTGAAGCTTTCTTT. Translating gives CASSFAGTEAFF. The J gene is TRBJ1-1, the V gene TRBV7-9; D is undetermined. Between the trimmed V and J ends, which lost 3 bases and 5 bases, there was a span of 7 bases. Looked up from germline, CDR1 is SEHNR and CDR2 is FQNEAQ (reference sequence). The CDR3 totals 12 residues.

V is TRBV5-5 and J is TRBJ1-6; D not resolved. This CDR3 is built from 11 residues. The germline CDR1 and CDR2 sequences are SGHKS and YYEKEE (reference sequence). The V and J ends lost 3 bases and 14 bases respectively, with 9 bases between them. CDR3 DNA: TGTGCCAGCAGCTCTTCCTTAGCCCTCCACTTT. It is translated as CASSSSLALHF.

The genes are TRBV7-2 and TRBJ2-1, with D uncertain. CDR1 is SGHTA, CDR2 FQGNSA, per germline. V dropped 5 bases and J dropped 8 bases, with 16 bases sitting between them. This CDR3 comprises 14 residues. CDR3 DNA: TGTGCCAGCAGCCCGCAGGTCCGAGTGCATGAGCAGTTCTTC. Residues: CASSPQVRVHEQFF.

The V and J genes are TRBV15 and TRBJ1-1; 12 nucleotides agree with TRBD1. Germline V gene data show CDR1 as LNHNV and CDR2 as YYDKDF (reference sequence). CDR3 length: 14 residues. V shed 3 bases and J 7 bases; nucleotides not matched to a gene: 3. The CDR3 here is CATSRGQGAFEAFF. CDR3 nucleotide sequence: TGTGCCACCAGCAGGGGACAGGGGGCGTTTGAAGCTTTCTTT.

The rearrangement links TRBV2 to TRBJ1-6, with 8 bases that match TRBD1. CDR3 length: 15 residues. V was clipped by 2 bases and J by 8 bases; unmatched bases: 5. Germline values: CDR1 SNHLY, CDR2 FYNNEI. DNA for the CDR3: TGTGCCAGCAGTGAAATTCAGGGGGCGGATTCACCCCTCCACTTT. Translation gives CASSEIQGADSPLHF.

The rearrangement uses TRBV19 and TRBJ2-7; TRBD1 might be the D (6 bases). The CDR3 runs 14 residues. The germline gives CDR1 LNHDA, CDR2 SQIVND (reference sequence). Trimming removed 5 bases at V and 3 bases at J, with 14 bases between. CDR3 sequence (DNA): TGTGCCAGTAGTTCGCCGGGACAAGTCTACGAGCAGTACTTC. This translates into CASSSPGQVYEQYF.

The V call is TRBV15, the J call TRBJ2-7; D call uncertain. With 7 bases removed from V and 0 bases from J, the gap between germline ends came to 13 bases. Germline V lookup: CDR1 LNHNV, CDR2 YYDKDF (reference sequence). The CDR3 totals 14 residues. DNA of the CDR3: TGTGCCACCAATAGAGGAACCCGCTCCTACGAGCAGTACTTC. As protein: CATNRGTRSYEQYF.